The sequence of this TCR beta chain was determined in a study of early T cells in non-severe SARS-CoV-2 infection. As for the study in general: It was bulk RNA from unsorted whole blood that was sequenced, and the chains were unpaired.

CDR1 is GTSNPN, CDR2 SVGIG, per germline (reference sequence). CDR3 length equals 15 residues. The junction had 4 bases not matched to a gene; V was cut back by 4 bases and J by 1 base. The protocol attached unique molecular identifiers to individual cDNA molecules. In TCRdb, the 5' RACE reads were re-called with MiXCR into one record per CDR3 protein. The sample includes 11,000 or so distinct CDR3 sequences, around 4.9% seen only once; the top ten take more than 8%. This clonotype has at least ten counts. The TCR sequence derives from an adult who was a healthcare worker with PCR-confirmed SARS-CoV-2 infection or an uninfected control (not recorded which). Material for sequencing was whole blood. The V gene is TRBV30, the J gene TRBJ2-2, with 9 bases lining up with TRBD1. DNA of the CDR3: TGTGCCTGGACCCCGGGACAGGGGAACACCGGGGAGCTGTTTTTT. It translates to CAWTPGQGNTGELFF.